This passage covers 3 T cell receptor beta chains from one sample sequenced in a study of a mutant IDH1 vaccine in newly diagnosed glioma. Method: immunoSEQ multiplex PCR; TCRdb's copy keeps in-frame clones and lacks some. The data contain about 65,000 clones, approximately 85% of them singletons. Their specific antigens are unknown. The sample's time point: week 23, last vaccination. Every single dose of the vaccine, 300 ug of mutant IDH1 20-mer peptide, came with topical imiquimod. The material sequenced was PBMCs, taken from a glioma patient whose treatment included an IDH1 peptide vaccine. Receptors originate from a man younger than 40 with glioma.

CDR3 residues: CASAAVEGSPLHF. The DNA for the CDR3 is TGTGCCAGCGCCGCTGTTGAGGGATCACCCCTCCACTTT. The chain couples TRBV6-5 to TRBJ1-6, with unresolved D. The CDR3 spans 13 residues. Germline V gene lookup returns CDR1 MNHEY and CDR2 SVGAGI. V was pared by 8 bases and J by 10 bases, with 15 bases between.

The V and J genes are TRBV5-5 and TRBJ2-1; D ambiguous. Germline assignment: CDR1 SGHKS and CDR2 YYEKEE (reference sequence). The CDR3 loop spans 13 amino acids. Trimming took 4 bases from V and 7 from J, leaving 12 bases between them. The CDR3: CASSHVYLNEQFF. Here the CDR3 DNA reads TGTGCCAGCAGCCACGTATATTTGAATGAGCAGTTCTTC.

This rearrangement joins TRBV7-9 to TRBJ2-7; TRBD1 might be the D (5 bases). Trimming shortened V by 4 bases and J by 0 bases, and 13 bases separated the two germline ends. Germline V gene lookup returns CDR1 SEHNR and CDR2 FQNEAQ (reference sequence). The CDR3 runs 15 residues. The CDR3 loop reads CASSSGRVSSYEQYF. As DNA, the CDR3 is TGTGCCAGCAGCTCAGGCAGGGTCAGCTCCTACGAGCAGTACTTC.